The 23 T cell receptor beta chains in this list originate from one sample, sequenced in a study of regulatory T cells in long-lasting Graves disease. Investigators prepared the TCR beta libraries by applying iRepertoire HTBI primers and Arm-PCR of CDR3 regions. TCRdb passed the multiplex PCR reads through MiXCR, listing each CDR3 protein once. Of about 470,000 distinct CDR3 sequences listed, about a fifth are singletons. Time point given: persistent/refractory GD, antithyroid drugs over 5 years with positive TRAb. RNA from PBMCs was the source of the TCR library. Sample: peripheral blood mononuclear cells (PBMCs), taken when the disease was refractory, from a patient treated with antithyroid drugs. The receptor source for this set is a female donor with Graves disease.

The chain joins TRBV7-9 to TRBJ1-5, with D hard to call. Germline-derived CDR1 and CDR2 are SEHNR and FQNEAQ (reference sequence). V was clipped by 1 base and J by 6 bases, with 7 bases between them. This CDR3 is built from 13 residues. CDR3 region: CASSLGESQPQHF. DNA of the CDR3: TGTGCCAGCAGCTTAGGGGAAAGTCAGCCCCAGCATTTT.

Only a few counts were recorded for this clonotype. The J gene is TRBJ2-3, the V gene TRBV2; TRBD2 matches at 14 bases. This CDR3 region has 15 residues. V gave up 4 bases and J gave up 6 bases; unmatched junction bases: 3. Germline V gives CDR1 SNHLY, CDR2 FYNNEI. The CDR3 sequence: CASSGTSGRMDTQYF. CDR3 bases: TGTGCCAGCAGTGGGACTAGCGGGAGGATGGATACGCAGTATTTT. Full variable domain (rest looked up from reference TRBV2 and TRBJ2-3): EPEVTQTPSHQVTQMGQEVILRCVPISNHLYFYWYRQILGQKVEFLVSFYNNEISEKSEIFDDQFSVERPDGSNFTLKIRSTKLEDSAMYFCASSGTSGRMDTQYFGPGTRLTVL.

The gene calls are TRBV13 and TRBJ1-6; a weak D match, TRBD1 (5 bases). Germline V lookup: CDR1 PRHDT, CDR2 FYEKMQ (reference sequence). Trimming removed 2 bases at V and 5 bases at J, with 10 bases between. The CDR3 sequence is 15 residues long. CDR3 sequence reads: CASSLRGSDNSPLHF. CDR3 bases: TGTGCCAGCAGCTTACGGGGCAGTGATAATTCACCCCTCCACTTT. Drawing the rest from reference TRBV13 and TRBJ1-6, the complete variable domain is AAGVIQSPRHLIKEKRETATLKCYPIPRHDTVYWYQQGPGQDPQFLISFYEKMQSDKGSIPDRFSAQQFSDYHSELNMSSLELGDSALYFCASSLRGSDNSPLHFGNGTRLTVT.

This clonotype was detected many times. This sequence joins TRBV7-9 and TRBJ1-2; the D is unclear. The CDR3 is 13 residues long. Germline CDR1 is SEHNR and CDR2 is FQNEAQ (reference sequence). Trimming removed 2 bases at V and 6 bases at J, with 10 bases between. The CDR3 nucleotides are TGTGCCAGCAGCTTATTGGGTGTCGATGGCTACACCTTC. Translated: CASSLLGVDGYTF.

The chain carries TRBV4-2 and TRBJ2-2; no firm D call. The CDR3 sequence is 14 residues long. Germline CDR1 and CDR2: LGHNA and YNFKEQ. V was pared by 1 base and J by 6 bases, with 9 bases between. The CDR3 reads CASSQAEFPGELFF. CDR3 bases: TGTGCCAGCAGCCAAGCGGAGTTTCCCGGGGAGCTGTTTTTT.

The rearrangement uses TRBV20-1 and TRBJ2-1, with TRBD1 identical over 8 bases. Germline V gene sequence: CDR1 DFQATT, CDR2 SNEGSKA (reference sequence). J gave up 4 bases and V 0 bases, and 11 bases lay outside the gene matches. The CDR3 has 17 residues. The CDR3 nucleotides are TGCAGTGCTAGAGACAGGGGGCGTATCGCGTCGTACAATGAGCAGTTCTTC. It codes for CSARDRGRIASYNEQFF.

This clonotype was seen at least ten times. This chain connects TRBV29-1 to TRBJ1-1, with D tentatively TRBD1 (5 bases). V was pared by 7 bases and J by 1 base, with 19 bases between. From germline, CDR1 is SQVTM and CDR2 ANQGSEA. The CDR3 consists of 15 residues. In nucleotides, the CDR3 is TGCAGCGCCGTCGGCCAGCCAGGGAAGAACACTGAAGCTTTCTTT. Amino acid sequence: CSAVGQPGKNTEAFF.

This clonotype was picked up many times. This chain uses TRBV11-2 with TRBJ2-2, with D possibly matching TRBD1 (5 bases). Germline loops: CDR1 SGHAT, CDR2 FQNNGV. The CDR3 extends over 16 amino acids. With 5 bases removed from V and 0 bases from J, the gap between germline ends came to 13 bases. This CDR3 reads CASSPRAGPNTGELFF. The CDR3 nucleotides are TGTGCCAGCAGCCCCAGGGCAGGCCCGAACACCGGGGAGCTGTTTTTT.

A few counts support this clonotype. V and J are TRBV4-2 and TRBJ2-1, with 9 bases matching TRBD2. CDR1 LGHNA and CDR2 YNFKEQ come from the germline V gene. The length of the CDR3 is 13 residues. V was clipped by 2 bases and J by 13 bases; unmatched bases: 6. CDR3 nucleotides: TGTGCCAGCAGCCAATCGGGACTAGCTTTCCAGTTCTTC. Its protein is CASSQSGLAFQFF.

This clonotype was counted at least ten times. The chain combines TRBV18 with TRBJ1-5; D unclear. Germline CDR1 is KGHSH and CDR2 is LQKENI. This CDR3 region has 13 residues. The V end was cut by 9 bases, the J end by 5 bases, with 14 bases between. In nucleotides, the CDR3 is TGTGCCAGTACGGACGGGAGGGATCAGCCCCAGCATTTT. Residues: CASTDGRDQPQHF.

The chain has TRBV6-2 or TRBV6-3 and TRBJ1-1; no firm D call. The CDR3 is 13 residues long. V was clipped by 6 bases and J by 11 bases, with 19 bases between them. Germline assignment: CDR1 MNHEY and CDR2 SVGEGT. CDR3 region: CASRSTNEQAAFF. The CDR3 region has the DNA TGTGCCAGCAGGTCGACAAACGAGCAGGCGGCTTTCTTT.

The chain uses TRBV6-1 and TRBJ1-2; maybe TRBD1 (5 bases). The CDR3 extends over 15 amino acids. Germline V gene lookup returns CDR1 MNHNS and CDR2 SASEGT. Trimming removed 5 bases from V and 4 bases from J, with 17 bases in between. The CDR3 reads CASSLNPQASYGYTF. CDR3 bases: TGTGCCAGCAGTCTAAACCCACAGGCGAGCTATGGCTACACCTTC.

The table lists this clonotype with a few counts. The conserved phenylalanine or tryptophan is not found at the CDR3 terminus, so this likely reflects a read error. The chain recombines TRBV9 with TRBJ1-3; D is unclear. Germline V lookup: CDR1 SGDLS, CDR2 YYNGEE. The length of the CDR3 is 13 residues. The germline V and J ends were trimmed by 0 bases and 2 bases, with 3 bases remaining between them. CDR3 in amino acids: CASSVDPGNTIYL. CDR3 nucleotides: TGTGCCAGCAGCGTAGACCCTGGAAACACCATATATCTT.

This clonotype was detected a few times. The DNA for the CDR3 is TGTGCCAGCAGCGTAGCTACCTGGGGGGGGTGGAGTGGCTACACCTTC. Its translation: CASSVATWGGWSGYTF. This rearrangement joins TRBV9 to TRBJ1-2, with D possibly matching TRBD1 (5 bases). The CDR3 runs 16 residues. Looked up from germline, CDR1 is SGDLS and CDR2 is YYNGEE. Trimming took 0 bases from V and 7 from J, leaving 19 bases between them.

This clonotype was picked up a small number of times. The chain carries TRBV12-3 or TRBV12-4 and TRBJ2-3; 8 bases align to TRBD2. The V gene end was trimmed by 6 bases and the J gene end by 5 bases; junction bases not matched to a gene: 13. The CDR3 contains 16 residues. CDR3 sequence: CASSLSGKGPKDTQYF. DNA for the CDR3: TGTGCCAGCAGCCTTAGCGGGAAAGGCCCCAAAGATACGCAGTATTTT.

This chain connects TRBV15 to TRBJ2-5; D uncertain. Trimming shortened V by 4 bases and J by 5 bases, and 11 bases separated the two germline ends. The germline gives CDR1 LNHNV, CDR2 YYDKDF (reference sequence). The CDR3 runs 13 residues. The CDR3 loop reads CATSNTGRETQYF. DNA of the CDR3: TGTGCCACCAGCAACACCGGGCGTGAGACCCAGTACTTC.

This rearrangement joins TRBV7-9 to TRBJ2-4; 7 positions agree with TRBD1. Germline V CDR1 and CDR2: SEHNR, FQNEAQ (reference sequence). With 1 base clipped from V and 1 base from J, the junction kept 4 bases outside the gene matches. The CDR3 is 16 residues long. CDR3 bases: TGTGCCAGCAGCTTAGAACAGGGGTTCGCCAAAAACATTCAGTACTTC. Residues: CASSLEQGFAKNIQYF.

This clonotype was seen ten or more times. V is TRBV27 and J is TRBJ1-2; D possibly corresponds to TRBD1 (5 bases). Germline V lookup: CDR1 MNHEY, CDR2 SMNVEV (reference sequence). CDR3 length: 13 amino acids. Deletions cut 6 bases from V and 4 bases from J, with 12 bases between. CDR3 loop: CASSNAGFYGYTF. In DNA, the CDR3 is TGTGCCAGCAGCAACGCAGGGTTCTATGGCTACACCTTC.

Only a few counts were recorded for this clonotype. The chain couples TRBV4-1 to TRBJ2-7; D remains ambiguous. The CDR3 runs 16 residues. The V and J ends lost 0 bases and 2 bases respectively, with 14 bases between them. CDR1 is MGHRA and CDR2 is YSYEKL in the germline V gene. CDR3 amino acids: CASSQDVEYLTYEQYF. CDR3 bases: TGCGCCAGCAGCCAAGATGTCGAATACCTAACCTACGAGCAGTACTTC.

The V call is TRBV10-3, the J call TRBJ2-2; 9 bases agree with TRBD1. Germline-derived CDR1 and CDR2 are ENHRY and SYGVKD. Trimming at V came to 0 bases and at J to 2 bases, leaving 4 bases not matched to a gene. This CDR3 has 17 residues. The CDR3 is CAISESTGGANTGELFF. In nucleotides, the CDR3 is TGTGCCATCAGTGAGTCAACAGGGGGCGCCAACACCGGGGAGCTGTTTTTT.

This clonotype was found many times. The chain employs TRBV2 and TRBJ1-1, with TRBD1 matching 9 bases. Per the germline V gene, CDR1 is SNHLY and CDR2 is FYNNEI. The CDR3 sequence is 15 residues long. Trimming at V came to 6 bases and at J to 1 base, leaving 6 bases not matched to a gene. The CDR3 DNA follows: TGTGCCAGCAGCCTACAGGGGGCAGGGAACACTGAAGCTTTCTTT. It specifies CASSLQGAGNTEAFF.

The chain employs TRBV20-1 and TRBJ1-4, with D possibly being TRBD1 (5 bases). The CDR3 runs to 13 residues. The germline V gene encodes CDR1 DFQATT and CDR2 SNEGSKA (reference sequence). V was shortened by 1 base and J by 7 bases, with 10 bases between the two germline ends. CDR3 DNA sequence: TGCAGTGCTAGAGGCGGGGCCGGTGAAAAACTGTTTTTT. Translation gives CSARGGAGEKLFF.

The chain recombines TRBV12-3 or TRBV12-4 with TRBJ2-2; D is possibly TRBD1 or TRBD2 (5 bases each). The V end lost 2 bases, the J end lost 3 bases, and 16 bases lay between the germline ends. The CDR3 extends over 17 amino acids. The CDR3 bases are TGTGCCAGCAGTTTAACCTCCCTGGGGACCTACACCGGGGAGCTGTTTTTT. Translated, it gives CASSLTSLGTYTGELFF.